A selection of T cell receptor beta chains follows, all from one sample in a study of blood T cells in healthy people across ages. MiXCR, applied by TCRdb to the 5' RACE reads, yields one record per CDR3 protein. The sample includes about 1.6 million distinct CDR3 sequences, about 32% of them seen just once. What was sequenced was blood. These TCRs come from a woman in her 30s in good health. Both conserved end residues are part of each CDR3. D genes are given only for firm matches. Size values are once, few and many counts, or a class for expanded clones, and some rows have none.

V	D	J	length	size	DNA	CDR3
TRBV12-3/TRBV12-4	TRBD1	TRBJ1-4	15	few	TGTGCCAGCAGTTTCCGCAGGGGGTCTGGTGAAAAACTGTTTTTT	CASSFRRGSGEKLFF
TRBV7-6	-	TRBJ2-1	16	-	TGTGCCAGCAGCTTAGGAGCGCACCCGAAACCGGATGAGCAGTTCTTC	CASSLGAHPKPDEQFF
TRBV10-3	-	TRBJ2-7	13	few	TGTGCCATCAAGGGGGAGGGGGCTTACGAGCAGTACTTC	CAIKGEGAYEQYF
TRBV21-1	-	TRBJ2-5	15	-	TGTGCCAGCAGCAAAGAGGCTAGCGGGGAAGAGACCCAGTACTTC	CASSKEASGEETQYF
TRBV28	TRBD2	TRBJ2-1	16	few	TGTGCCAGCAGTTTCCTAGCGGGACCTTACTACAATGAGCAGTTCTTC	CASSFLAGPYYNEQFF
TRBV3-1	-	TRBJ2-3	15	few	TGTGCCAGCAGCCAAGATCGAGGGTTCACAGATACGCAGTATTTT	CASSQDRGFTDTQYF
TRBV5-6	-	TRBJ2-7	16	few	TGTGCCAGCAGCTTGGGGGGGGCTTTGGGTTTCTACGAGCAGTACTTC	CASSLGGALGFYEQYF
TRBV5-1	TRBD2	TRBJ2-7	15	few	TGCGCCAGCAGCGTACTAGCGGGAGCTGCTTACGAGCAGTACTTC	CASSVLAGAAYEQYF
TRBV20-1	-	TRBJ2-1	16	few	TGCAGTGCTAGAGATCCCGGCAGGAGCTCCTACAATGAGCAGTTCTTC	CSARDPGRSSYNEQFF
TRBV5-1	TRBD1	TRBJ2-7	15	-	TGCGCCAGCAGCTATACAGGGGGTATTATATACGAGCAGTACTTC	CASSYTGGIIYEQYF
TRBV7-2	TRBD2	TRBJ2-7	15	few	TGTGCCAGCAACCTAGGAAGCGGGGGGAACTACGAGCAGTACTTC	CASNLGSGGNYEQYF
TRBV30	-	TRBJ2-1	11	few	TGTGCCTGGACTAGAATAAATGAGCAGTTCTTC	CAWTRINEQFF
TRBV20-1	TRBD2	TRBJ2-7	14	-	TGCAGTGCTCAGTCGGGCGGGGGGGCCACCGAGCAGTACTTC	CSAQSGGGATEQYF
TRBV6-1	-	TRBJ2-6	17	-	TGTGCCAGTACCGTAGGGCCCCAGAGCTCTGGGGCCAACGTCCTGACTTTC	CASTVGPQSSGANVLTF
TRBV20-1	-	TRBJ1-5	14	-	TGCAGTGCTACCCCAGGAAATAGCAATCAGCCCCAGCATTTT	CSATPGNSNQPQHF
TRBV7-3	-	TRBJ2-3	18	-	TGTGCCAGCAGCTTATTAGGGGGGGTTATCAATAGCACAGATACGCAGTATTTT	CASSLLGGVINSTDTQYF
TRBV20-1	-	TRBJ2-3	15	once	TGCAGTGCTCTATCACTAGTGGGAGTCACAGATACGCAGTATTTT	CSALSLVGVTDTQYF
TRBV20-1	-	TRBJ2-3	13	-	TGCAGTGCTAGAGACAAGGGGTGGGATACGCAGTATTTT	CSARDKGWDTQYF
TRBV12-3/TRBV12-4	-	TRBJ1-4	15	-	TGTGCCAGCATTGCCCAGACAGGCCCTAATGAAAAACTGTTTTTT	CASIAQTGPNEKLFF
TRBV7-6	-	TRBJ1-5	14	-	TGTGCCAGCAGTCCGGGCCAAGAGCATCAGCCCCAGCATTTT	CASSPGQEHQPQHF
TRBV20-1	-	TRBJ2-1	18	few	TGCAGTGCTAACTTCCCCAGCCGAGTCATGAGGAGTTACAATGAGCAGTTCTTC	CSANFPSRVMRSYNEQFF
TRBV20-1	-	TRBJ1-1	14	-	TGCAGTGCTAGGGACGGGGTGGTGAACACTGAAGCTTTCTTT	CSARDGVVNTEAFF
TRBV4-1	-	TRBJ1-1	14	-	TGCGCCAGCAGCCAATACAATGGGAACACTGAAGCTTTCTTT	CASSQYNGNTEAFF
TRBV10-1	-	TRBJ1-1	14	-	TGCGCCAGCAGTGAAGGGAAACTGAACACTGAAGCTTTCTTT	CASSEGKLNTEAFF
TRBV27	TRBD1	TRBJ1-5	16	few	TGTGCCAGCAGTAGACAGGGTTTGAGGAGCAATCAGCCCCAGCATTTT	CASSRQGLRSNQPQHF
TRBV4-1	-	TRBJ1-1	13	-	TGCGCCAGCAGCCTCACCCTACTTACTGAAGCTTTCTTT	CASSLTLLTEAFF
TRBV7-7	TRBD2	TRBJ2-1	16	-	TGTGCCAGCAGCCCGTTCGCGGGGGAGAGTGACAATGAGCAGTTCTTC	CASSPFAGESDNEQFF
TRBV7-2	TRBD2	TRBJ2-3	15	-	TGTGCCAGCAGCGGAAGCGGGATCGGAACAGATACGCAGTATTTT	CASSGSGIGTDTQYF
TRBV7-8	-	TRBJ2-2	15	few	TGTGCCAGCAGCTCTGGACGGTTGAACACCGGGGAGCTGTTTTTT	CASSSGRLNTGELFF
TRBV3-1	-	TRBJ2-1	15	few	TGTGCCAGCAGCCAAGAGTTTAGCTCCTACAATGAGCAGTTCTTC	CASSQEFSSYNEQFF
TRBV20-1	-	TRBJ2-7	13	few	TGCAGTGCAAAGACTAGGCTCTCCTACGAGCAGTACTTC	CSAKTRLSYEQYF
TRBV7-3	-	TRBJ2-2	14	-	TGTGCCAGCAGCGTACTCTTTAACACCGGGGAGCTGTTTTTT	CASSVLFNTGELFF
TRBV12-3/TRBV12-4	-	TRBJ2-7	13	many	TGTGCCAGCAGTTTAGGTCAGCTTTACGAGCAGTACTTC	CASSLGQLYEQYF
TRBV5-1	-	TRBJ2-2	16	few	TGCGCCAGCAGCTTGGCCCCAGGGACGAACACCGGGGAGCTGTTTTTT	CASSLAPGTNTGELFF
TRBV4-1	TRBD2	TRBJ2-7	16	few	TGCGCCAGCAGCCAATCTAGGCGGGAGGGCCGATACGAGCAGTACTTC	CASSQSRREGRYEQYF
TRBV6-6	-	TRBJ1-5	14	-	TGTGCCAACTCGGGTTGGGATAGCAATCAGCCCCAGCATTTT	CANSGWDSNQPQHF
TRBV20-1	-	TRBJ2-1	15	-	TGCAGTGCTCATAATCCGGGTGGTTTGCGGAGTGAGCAGTTCTTC	CSAHNPGGLRSEQFF
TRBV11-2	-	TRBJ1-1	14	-	TGTGCCAGCACCAGCGACAGGATGAACACTGAAGCTTTCTTT	CASTSDRMNTEAFF
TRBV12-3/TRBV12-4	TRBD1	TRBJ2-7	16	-	TGTGCCAGCAGTTCCCGGGACAGGGATAAAGGGGGGGCCCAGTACTTC	CASSSRDRDKGGAQYF
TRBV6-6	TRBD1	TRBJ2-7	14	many	TGTGCCAGCAGTACCGGGACAGATTCCTACGAGCAGTACTTC	CASSTGTDSYEQYF
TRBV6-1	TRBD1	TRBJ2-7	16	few	TGTGCCAGCGGGACGCCGGACAGGGGAAAAACCTACGAGCAGTACTTC	CASGTPDRGKTYEQYF
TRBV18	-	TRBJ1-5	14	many	TGTGCCAGCAGCCCAGGGTACAGCAATCAGCCCCAGCATTTT	CASSPGYSNQPQHF
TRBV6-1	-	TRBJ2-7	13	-	TGTGCCAGCTCTACGACAGATACCTACGAGCAGTACTTC	CASSTTDTYEQYF